This T cell receptor (beta chain) was obtained from a study of blood T cell repertoires in COVID-19 (dated by TCRdb to 2018 to 2020). Regarding the research as a whole: Samples covering the acute and convalescent phases of COVID-19 were provided by collaborators in the United States, Italy and Spain. The samples were drawn from the first 160 participants of the ongoing ImmuneRACE study and from 1,200 or so subjects provided by 6 global collaborators. Nearly every sample came with metadata listing a de-identified subject ID, COVID-19 status, age in years and sex. The repertoires were made available in a free public database intended to serve as a resource for research on the immune response to SARS-CoV-2. The dataset comprised deeply sampled blood TCRbeta repertoires from subjects exposed to, actively infected with, or recovered from COVID-19. The prospective study material was composed of cDNA or gDNA derived from T cells, B-cell-depleted T cells, or PBMCs. Where available, HLA class I and class II types were obtained from metadata supplied by the sample provider rather than from assay-based typing.

CDR1 and CDR2 are drawn from the germline V gene (reference sequence): MNHEY, SMNVEV. V lost 4 bases and J lost 5 bases; the stretch between them is 18 bases long. From cysteine to phenylalanine, the CDR3 is 16 amino acids long. Of all the DNA, just the CDR3 is kept, 48 bases in frame from base 1. Remarks on this clone: Its antigen is not yet known. There are no base qualities to consult, and no much larger clone falls within one base.

General conclusions and limits of the study: The amount of clinical and demographic metadata varied by source and participant and was provided uncurated.

The collaborating institutions used their own protocols to collect whole blood in K2EDTA tubes. For TCRbeta analysis, collaborators shipped samples in one of three forms: frozen whole blood, isolated PBMCs, or DNA extracted from either of those sample types. TCRbeta CDR3 regions were amplified from genomic DNA by means of the immunoSEQ Assay, a bias-controlled multiplex PCR. In the paper's pipeline: Within the assay, amplification of reference gene primers was used to estimate how many nucleated cells each sample contained. To quantify the absolute abundance of each unique TCRbeta CDR3 rearrangement, sequence reads were collapsed and filtered. For each sample, productive Simpson clonality was calculated as the square root of Simpson's diversity index over productive rearrangements. Imported from immuneACCESS, the table was reduced by TCRdb to in-frame sequences with V and J called. These copies leave out some clones; in studies compared against another copy, an unresolved V gene accounts for under half, and the cause of the remainder is not known. V, J and clone size were drawn from that table, and D and trimming were deduced from the DNA. The sample profile shows approximately 45,000 clones; about 90% of them were found once. The ten largest clonotypes hold over 1% of the sample.

This TCR came from a woman between 40 and 55 years old with acute or convalescent COVID-19. Recombination joined TRBV27 with TRBJ2-1; matching of 7 bases hints at TRBD1 as the D gene. Sample: peripheral blood. The CDR3 loop reads CASSWSRQGGNNEQFF. At the DNA level, the sequence is TGTGCCAGCAGTTGGTCCCGACAGGGAGGTAACAATGAGCAGTTCTTC.